The T cell receptor beta chain described here comes from a study of blood T cell repertoires in COVID-19. Study at large: PBMCs, B-cell-depleted T cells, or T cells were the source of the cDNA or gDNA that made up the material.

CDR1 is SGHRS, CDR2 YFSETQ, per germline. This CDR3 spans 14 amino acids. V was clipped by 0 bases and J by 4 bases, with 10 bases between them. Profiling relied on immunoSEQ multiplex PCR, and the TCRdb table lists in-frame clones only, not all of them. The top ten hold about 1.5% of the sample, which has 130,000 or so clones, 70% to 90% seen once. This TCR was recovered from a woman aged 60-75 years with acute or convalescent COVID-19. The V and J genes are TRBV5-1 and TRBJ2-5, with D perhaps matching TRBD2 (6 bases). Material: peripheral blood. CDR3 DNA: TGCGCCAGCAGCTTGGCCGGGGGAGGAGAGACCCAGTACTTC. Protein product: CASSLAGGGETQYF.